The clone carrying this T cell receptor (beta chain) has at least ten counts. TCR beta CDR3 sequences were amplified from RNA transcripts. Researchers ran a first-round RT-PCR on the TCR CDR3 using the HTBI primer set. One entry per CDR3 protein results from TCRdb running MiXCR on the multiplex PCR reads. The sample contains 300,000 to 450,000 distinct CDR3 sequences, approximately 15% of which appear only once. CDR3 length: 15 residues. Per germline, CDR1 MNHEY and CDR2 SMNVEV (reference sequence). V lost 5 bases and J lost 3; bases outside the gene matches: 6. This record belongs to a study of T cells in Graves' hyperthyroidism and ophthalmopathy. Diagnoses were established using clinical symptoms, serum thyroxine and TRAb, thyroid ultrasound and orbital computed tomography.

The chain joins TRBV27 to TRBJ1-2; TRBD1 aligns across 10 bases. Sequencing used blood. The TCR was taken from a woman in her late teens or twenties with Graves' hyperthyroidism that later progressed to Graves' ophthalmopathy. DNA for the CDR3: TGTGCCAGCAGTACCGGACAGGGGGTTTACTATGGCTACACCTTC. This sequence encodes CASSTGQGVYYGYTF.